A selection of T cell receptor beta chains follows, all from one sample in a study of T cells in Graves' hyperthyroidism and ophthalmopathy. Each CDR3 protein gets one entry after TCRdb re-called the multiplex PCR reads with MiXCR. The sample has about 350,000 distinct CDR3 sequences; 11% to 15% are singletons. The sample taken for sequencing was blood. The receptors derive from a woman aged 25 to 39 with Graves' hyperthyroidism. The CDR3 runs from the conserved cysteine through the conserved F or W. D genes are given only for firm matches. Clone size appears in some rows only: once, few, many, or a class for an expanded clone.

DNA,CDR3,D,V,size,J
TGTGCCAGCAGATTCTTGGAAAAACTGTTTTTT,CASRFLEKLFF,NA,TRBV2,many,TRBJ1-4
TGTGCCACCAGCAGAGGTTCACCCCTCCACTTT,CATSRGSPLHF,NA,TRBV15,NA,TRBJ1-6
TGTGCCAGCAGTTTTCGGGACTTTCATTACGAGCAGTACTTC,CASSFRDFHYEQYF,NA,TRBV12-3/TRBV12-4,many,TRBJ2-7
TGTGCCAGTAGTATTGGTAATGAGCAGTTCTTC,CASSIGNEQFF,NA,TRBV19,few,TRBJ2-1
TGTGCCATCGTCCCTCGGGGCAGGGCCATAAACACCATATATTTT,CAIVPRGRAINTIYF,NA,TRBV6-1,NA,TRBJ1-3
TGTGCCAGCAGTTCAGAGGGGATGACAGAGACCCAGTACTTC,CASSSEGMTETQYF,NA,TRBV12-3/TRBV12-4,many,TRBJ2-5
TGCAGTGCTAGAGTTGGAACTAATGACAGAAATCAGCCCCAGCATTTT,CSARVGTNDRNQPQHF,NA,TRBV20-1,few,TRBJ1-5
TGCAGTGCTATGGTAACGAAAAACATTCAGTACTTC,CSAMVTKNIQYF,NA,TRBV20-1,NA,TRBJ2-4
TGTGCCAGCAGTGAAGCGCGGGGGAATGGCTACACCTTC,CASSEARGNGYTF,NA,TRBV6-1,few,TRBJ1-2
TGTGCCAGCAGTTTAGGCGGGATTAGGCTCGAGCAGTACTTC,CASSLGGIRLEQYF,NA,TRBV28,many,TRBJ2-7
TGTGCCAGCAGTTTAAGCGCACCCGGTACATATGGAAACTATGGCTACACCTTC,CASSLSAPGTYGNYGYTF,NA,TRBV28,many,TRBJ1-2
TGTGCCAGCAGCTTAGGTGGGATCCGCCAAGAGACCCAGTACTTC,CASSLGGIRQETQYF,NA,TRBV11-2,many,TRBJ2-5
TGCAGTGCTAGAGGGGAGGACGAAAAACTGTTTTTT,CSARGEDEKLFF,NA,TRBV20-1,NA,TRBJ1-4
TGTGCCAGCAGCCGCCGGGTAGCGGGAGACTTGGATACGCAGTATTTT,CASSRRVAGDLDTQYF,TRBD2,TRBV3-1,many,TRBJ2-3
TGTGCCAGCAGCCCTGACAGTAGCAATCAGCCCCAGCATTTT,CASSPDSSNQPQHF,NA,TRBV2,many,TRBJ1-5
TGTGCCAGCAGTTCATTAGCGGGAGTTGACGATGAGCAGTTCTTC,CASSSLAGVDDEQFF,TRBD2,TRBV28,NA,TRBJ2-1
TGTGCCACCAGCTCCCGGCTCACGGATGGCTACACCTTC,CATSSRLTDGYTF,NA,TRBV15,NA,TRBJ1-2
TGTGCCAGCAGGAGGAATCTAGCGGACACAGAAGCTTTCTTT,CASRRNLADTEAFF,NA,TRBV9,NA,TRBJ1-1
TGCAGTGCTACAGGTTACCCGGGAGGGGGATCAGGGGAGACCCAGTACTTC,CSATGYPGGGSGETQYF,TRBD2,TRBV20-1,many,TRBJ2-5
TGTGCCAGCAGCTTTTACCAGGGAGGAGTCCACGAGACCCAGTACTTC,CASSFYQGGVHETQYF,NA,TRBV5-6,many,TRBJ2-5
TGTGCCAGCAGCCCTCAGGGTCCAGGGACCCAGTACTTC,CASSPQGPGTQYF,NA,TRBV11-2,many,TRBJ2-5
TGTGCCAGCAGTTTATGGGGGGACACAGATACGCAGTATTTT,CASSLWGDTDTQYF,NA,TRBV27,NA,TRBJ2-3
TGTGCCAGCAGCCCGCAACCTCCGGGCGAGCAGTACTTC,CASSPQPPGEQYF,NA,TRBV7-6,few,TRBJ2-7
TGTGCCAGCAGCTTAAAGGGCCCCTACGAGCAGTACTTC,CASSLKGPYEQYF,NA,TRBV13,many,TRBJ2-7
TGTGCCAGCAGTAATGGCGGACAGTTGGATGGCTACACCTTC,CASSNGGQLDGYTF,NA,TRBV28,many,TRBJ1-2
TGCGCCAGCAGCACAACAGGGGCGGATACGCAGTATTTT,CASSTTGADTQYF,TRBD1,TRBV5-1,NA,TRBJ2-3
TGTGCCAGCAATAAGTTGACCTACGAGCAGTACTTC,CASNKLTYEQYF,NA,TRBV2,many,TRBJ2-7
TGTGCCAGCAGCCAAGATGGGGGCGGAGAGACCCAGTACTTC,CASSQDGGGETQYF,NA,TRBV3-1,NA,TRBJ2-5
TGTGCTAGTGGTTTCTCTCGTAAGGATGAGGCCTACAATGAGCAGTTCTTC,CASGFSRKDEAYNEQFF,NA,TRBV12-5,many,TRBJ2-1
TGTGCCTGGATACAGGGGAATGAGCAGTTCTTC,CAWIQGNEQFF,TRBD1,TRBV30,many,TRBJ2-1
TGTGCCAGTAGTACCACGGGCAAGAGGGATACGCAGTATTTT,CASSTTGKRDTQYF,NA,TRBV19,few,TRBJ2-3
TGTGCCAGCAGCGTAGCCCCAGGGGCTGAAGCTTTCTTT,CASSVAPGAEAFF,NA,TRBV9,many,TRBJ1-1
TGTGCCAGCAGCAAACAGGGGGCGGCTAATGAAAAACTGTTTTTT,CASSKQGAANEKLFF,TRBD1,TRBV7-9,NA,TRBJ1-4
TGTGCCAGCGGTCAAGGGCAGGGGGTTGGTAATTCACCCCTCCACTTT,CASGQGQGVGNSPLHF,TRBD1,TRBV3-1,few,TRBJ1-6
TGCAGCGTTAGGGCGGGGGGAGAGAATACGCAGTATTTT,CSVRAGGENTQYF,TRBD2,TRBV29-1,few,TRBJ2-3
TGCAGTGCCCTGCGGACAGGGGGGGGTGAGCAGTTCTTC,CSALRTGGGEQFF,TRBD1,TRBV20-1,many,TRBJ2-1
TGCAGTGCTAGAGATTTGGCCCAGGGAATTTACGATCAGCCCCAGCATTTT,CSARDLAQGIYDQPQHF,NA,TRBV20-1,many,TRBJ1-5
TGCAGTGCTAATGGGCCGAACTCCTATAATTCACCCCTCCACTTT,CSANGPNSYNSPLHF,NA,TRBV20-1,few,TRBJ1-6
TGTGCCAGCAAGGGACTAGCGGGCCGCTACGAGCAGTACTTC,CASKGLAGRYEQYF,TRBD2,TRBV6-2/TRBV6-3,NA,TRBJ2-7
TGTGCCAGTACCGACAGGGGTTATCAGCCCCAGCATTTT,CASTDRGYQPQHF,TRBD1,TRBV19,NA,TRBJ1-5
TGTGCCAGCATCCAAAACCTCCGGGACAGGACCAGATTCACCTACAATGAGCAGTTCTTC,CASIQNLRDRTRFTYNEQFF,TRBD1,TRBV28,NA,TRBJ2-1